The 23 T cell receptor gamma chains listed next were all sequenced from one sample in a study of gamma-delta chains in newborns, infants, children. TCRdb re-called clones from the reads via CATT. The sample records around 190 gamma-chain clones, 3.5% to 4.5% being singletons. Sequencing was carried out using blood. All receptors come from a child who was a newborn, infant or young child, either healthy, febrile or measles-vaccinated (not recorded which).

Relative to its sample, this clone is large. The chain carries TRGV9 and TRGJP. The J gene, missing from TCRdb, was assigned here through DNA to germline matching. The CDR3 has 16 residues. V shed 3 bases, J shed 3 bases, and the junction held 2 bases outside the gene matches. The germline CDR1 and CDR2 sequences are GITISATS and ISYDGTV (reference sequence). The CDR3 DNA follows: TGTGCCTTGTGGGAGCAGCAAGAGTTGGGCAAAAAAATCAAGGTATTT. Its protein product is CALWEQQELGKKIKVF.

This clone was counted between two and nine times. A far bigger clonotype differs at one base, so this is likely a read error. The CDR3 reads CATWGRPNYYKKLF. In DNA, the CDR3 is TGTGCCACCTGGGGCAGGCCGAATTATTATAAGAAACTCTTT. This sequence joins TRGV3 and TRGJ1 or TRGJ2. Here the J gene was assigned by germline matching of the DNA, as TCRdb has none. The CDR3 has 14 residues. From germline, CDR1 is VTNTFY and CDR2 YDVSTARD (reference sequence).

Sample share makes this clone large. This likely reflects a read error, since a far larger clone is one base away. The genes are TRGV9 and TRGJP. Here the J gene came from matching the DNA to germline, since TCRdb omits it. The CDR3 spans 16 residues. Germline V gene lookup returns CDR1 GITISATS and CDR2 ISYDGTV (reference sequence). CDR3 DNA sequence: TGTGCCTTGTGGGGGGTGCAAGAGTTGGGCAAAAAAATCAAGGTATTT. The encoded protein is CALWGVQELGKKIKVF.

This clone is termed hyperexpanded (1% or more). The chain carries TRGV9 and TRGJP. CDR3 size: 16 residues. Per germline, CDR1 GITISATS and CDR2 ISYDGTV (reference sequence). V lost 3 bases, J lost 4 bases, and 3 bases stayed unmatched. The CDR3 DNA follows: TGTGCCTTGTGGGAGTCTCAAGAGTTGGGCAAAAAAATCAAGGTATTT. Protein product: CALWESQELGKKIKVF.

Points on this clone: A single base is all that separates this from a far larger clone, so a read error is likely. The same CDR3 also results from other DNA sequences found in this sample. This CDR3 is CATWDRPTWGYKKLF. CDR3 sequence (DNA): TGTGCCACCTGGGACAGGCCGACTTGGGGTTATAAGAAGCTCTTT. No J gene was named, though the V gene is TRGV3. Germline V gene lookup returns CDR1 VTNTFY and CDR2 YDVSTARD (reference sequence). The CDR3 runs to 15 residues.

This clone occurred a few times. TCRdb lists the protein of a much larger clone for this DNA, which differs at residue 5, so this is likely a read error; the protein given here is translated from the DNA itself. The CDR3 spells CALWKVPELGKKIKVF. CDR3 coding DNA: TGTGCCTTGTGGAAGGTGCCGGAGTTGGGCAAAAAAATCAAGGTATTT. The chain couples TRGV9 to TRGJP. Because TCRdb records no J gene, it was assigned here through a match of the DNA to germline. CDR1 and CDR2 (germline): GITISATS, ISYDGTV (reference sequence). CDR3 length: 16 amino acids.

By proportion, this clone is hyperexpanded. The sample contains more than one DNA sequence encoding this CDR3. This chain joins TRGV9 and TRGJP. The J gene, left out of TCRdb, was set here by checking the DNA against germline. After removal of 3 bases from V and 9 bases from J, the junction contained 5 bases not matched to a gene. Germline lookup yields CDR1 GITISATS and CDR2 ISYDGTV (reference sequence). CDR3 size: 15 residues. The CDR3, as DNA: TGTGCCTTGTGGGAGAGAGGGTTGGGCAAAAAAATCAAGGTATTT. Protein sequence: CALWERGLGKKIKVF.

This clone is labeled as hyperexpanded. This sample includes further DNA sequences coding for the same CDR3. This chain uses TRGV9 with TRGJP. The J gene is absent in TCRdb and was assigned here via DNA matching to germline. The CDR3 length is 16 residues. Losses at the gene ends were 0 bases for V and 9 bases for J; bases not matched to a gene: 5. CDR1 is GITISATS, CDR2 ISYDGTV, per germline (reference sequence). The CDR3, as DNA: TGTGCCTTGTGGGAGGTGCTCGGGTTGGGCAAAAAAATCAAGGTATTT. Its translation is CALWEVLGLGKKIKVF.

About this clone itself: This likely stems from a read error, as it lies one base from a far larger clone. The chain carries TRGV9 and TRGJP. TCRdb is silent on the J gene; assignment here came from matching the DNA to germline. Germline CDR1 is GITISATS and CDR2 is ISYDGTV (reference sequence). The CDR3 runs 19 residues. After removal of 0 bases from V and 8 bases from J, the junction contained 13 bases not matched to a gene. The chain's CDR3 is CALWEVRHGVKLGKKIKVF. CDR3 bases: TGTGCCTTGTGGGAGGTGCGGCATGGGGTAAAGTTGGGCAAAAAAATCAAGGTATTT.

On this clone itself: A far larger clone differs by one base, so this is likely a read error. The genes are TRGV9 and TRGJP. The J gene, left out of TCRdb, was set here by checking the DNA against germline. Unmatched junction bases numbered 1, after V lost 2 bases and J lost 3 bases. CDR1 and CDR2 from the germline V gene are GITISATS and ISYDGTV (reference sequence). The CDR3 sequence is 16 residues long. In DNA form, the CDR3 reads TGTGCCTTGTGGGAGGCGCAAGAGTTGGGCAAAAAAATCAAGGTATTT. It codes for CALWEAQELGKKIKVF.

This clone counts as hyperexpanded. Other DNA sequences in this specimen translate into the identical CDR3. The CDR3 DNA follows: TGTGCCTTGTGGGAGAGCCATCAAGAGTTGGGCAAAAAAATCAAGGTATTT. This translates into CALWESHQELGKKIKVF. This rearrangement joins TRGV9 to TRGJP. Since TCRdb gives no J gene, matching the DNA to germline was used here to assign it. V lost 3 bases and J lost 4; bases outside the gene matches: 6. Germline CDR1 reads GITISATS; CDR2 reads ISYDGTV (reference sequence). The CDR3 has 17 residues.

About this clone itself: With only one base between it and a far larger clone, this is likely a read error. The chain is built from TRGV9 and TRGJP. TCRdb supplies no J gene; here it was assigned by aligning the nucleotide sequence to germline. The CDR3 length is 14 residues. In germline, CDR1 is GITISATS, CDR2 ISYDGTV (reference sequence). CDR3 loop: CTLWRGLGKKIKVF. The DNA for the CDR3 is TGTACCTTGTGGAGGGGGTTGGGCAAAAAAATCAAGGTATTT.

As regards this clone: TCRdb records a much larger clone's protein for this DNA, with a difference at residue 7 that likely arises from a read error; the protein given is the translation of the DNA. V gene TRGV9 combines with J gene TRGJP. Germline matching of the DNA provided the J gene here, since TCRdb leaves it blank. Trimming removed 3 bases from V and 9 bases from J; junction bases left unmatched: 5. CDR3 length equals 15 residues. Looked up from germline, CDR1 is GITISATS and CDR2 is ISYDGTV (reference sequence). CDR3 in amino acids: CALWERRLGKKIKVF. CDR3 sequence (DNA): TGTGCCTTGTGGGAGAGAAGGTTGGGCAAAAAAATCAAGGTATTT.

V gene TRGV9 was called; the J gene was not. Germline V gives CDR1 GITISATS, CDR2 ISYDGTV (reference sequence). The CDR3 has 18 residues. The CDR3 nucleotides are TGTGCCTGTGACACCGTACTGGGGGATACGACTTTGACAGCACAACTCTTCTTT. Its translation is CACDTVLGDTTLTAQLFF.

This clone was detected a few times. Only one base separates this from a far larger clonotype, so it likely reflects a read error. Other DNA sequences in the sample encode the same CDR3. The V gene is TRGV9, the J gene TRGJP. TCRdb leaves out the J gene; it was filled in here by matching the DNA to germline. CDR3 size: 15 residues. The V gene's germline CDR1 is GITISATS and CDR2 ISYDGTV (reference sequence). Unmatched junction bases numbered 5, after V lost 3 bases and J lost 9 bases. The CDR3 region is CALWERGLGKKIKVF. CDR3 DNA: TGTGCCTTGTGGGAGAGGGGGTTGGGCAAAAAAATCAAGGTATTT.

Of note for this clone: This DNA translates differently at residue 6 from the TCRdb protein, which is that of a much larger clone; a read error is likely, and the protein shown is the DNA's own translation. The chain carries TRGV9 and TRGJP. Here the J gene was assigned by germline matching of the DNA, as TCRdb has none. Germline V gene lookup returns CDR1 GITISATS and CDR2 ISYDGTV (reference sequence). The CDR3 consists of 16 residues. The V gene end was trimmed by 2 bases and the J gene end by 9 bases; junction bases not matched to a gene: 7. The CDR3 protein is CALWEALGLGKKIKVF. In DNA, the CDR3 is TGTGCCTTGTGGGAGGCGCTCGGGTTGGGCAAAAAAATCAAGGTATTT.

This clone was counted between two and nine times. TCRdb's listed protein matches a much larger clone and diverges from this DNA's translation at residue 7, likely through a read error; the protein shown comes from the DNA. J is TRGJP and V is TRGV9. The J gene was missing in TCRdb and was found by matching the end of the DNA to germline. Losses at the gene ends were 2 bases for V and 5 bases for J; bases not matched to a gene: 3. CDR1 and CDR2 (germline): GITISATS, ISYDGTV (reference sequence). The CDR3 contains 16 residues. CDR3 residues: CALWEEEELGKKIKVF. DNA of the CDR3: TGTGCCTTGTGGGAGGAAGAAGAGTTGGGCAAAAAAATCAAGGTATTT.

About this clone itself: A read error likely explains why the TCRdb protein, taken from a much larger clone, differs from this DNA's translation at residue 3; the protein shown is translated from the DNA. The chain carries TRGV9 and TRGJP. TCRdb records no J gene; here it was assigned by comparing the DNA to germline. In germline, CDR1 is GITISATS, CDR2 ISYDGTV (reference sequence). The CDR3 length is 14 residues. CDR3 nucleotide sequence: TGTGCCTCGTGGAGGGGGTTGGGCAAAAAAATCAAGGTATTT. Translating gives CASWRGLGKKIKVF.

This clone was found a few times. This likely traces to a read error, being one base from a far larger clone. Other DNA sequences from this sample encode an identical CDR3 as well. V is TRGV9 and J is TRGJP. The J gene was not available in TCRdb and was assigned here by matching the DNA to germline segments. The CDR3 length is 16 residues. Germline V gene data show CDR1 as GITISATS and CDR2 as ISYDGTV (reference sequence). For the CDR3, the DNA is TGTGCCCTGTGGGAGACGCAAGAGTTGGGCAAAAAAATCAAGGTATTT. Protein: CALWETQELGKKIKVF.

This clone rates as hyperexpanded. The rearrangement joins TRGV9 to TRGJP. Matching the DNA to germline supplied the J gene, which TCRdb does not give. V trimming: 0 bases; J trimming: 7 bases; junction bases outside the gene matches: 3. The germline V gene has CDR1 GITISATS and CDR2 ISYDGTV (reference sequence). This CDR3 is built from 16 residues. Here the CDR3 DNA reads TGTGCCTTGTGGGAGGTGCCGGAGTTGGGCAAAAAAATCAAGGTATTT. Protein sequence: CALWEVPELGKKIKVF.

There are a few counts of this clone. The translation of this DNA and the TCRdb protein of a much larger clone differ at residue 12, probably owing to a read error; the protein shown here is translated from the DNA. The chain couples TRGV9 to TRGJP. The J gene, missing from TCRdb, was assigned here through DNA to germline matching. Per the germline V gene, CDR1 is GITISATS and CDR2 is ISYDGTV (reference sequence). The CDR3 has 16 residues. Here the CDR3 reads CALWEEQELGKEIKVF. DNA for the CDR3: TGTGCCTTGTGGGAGGAACAAGAGTTGGGCAAAGAAATCAAGGTATTT.

Comment on this clone: For this DNA, TCRdb reports the protein of a much larger clone, which diverges at residue 8, most likely from a read error; the protein presented here is translated directly from the DNA. The chain joins TRGV9 to TRGJP. The J gene, absent from TCRdb, was called here by matching the DNA to germline. Germline V CDR1 and CDR2: GITISATS, ISYDGTV (reference sequence). The CDR3 length is 16 residues. The CDR3 is CALWEDQGLGKKIKVF. The CDR3 region has the DNA TGTGCCTTGTGGGAAGACCAAGGGTTGGGCAAAAAAATCAAGGTATTT.

There are a few counts of this clone. The TCRdb protein, from a much larger clone, departs from this DNA's translation at residue 8, likely by read error; the protein shown derives from the DNA. The chain is built from TRGV9 and TRGJP. TCRdb offers no J gene call, so here the DNA was matched to germline to obtain one. The CDR3 covers 16 residues. The V gene's germline CDR1 is GITISATS and CDR2 ISYDGTV (reference sequence). For the CDR3, the DNA is TGTGCCTTGTGGGAGCAGCAAGGGTTGGGCAAAAAAATCAAGGTATTT. Translation gives CALWEQQGLGKKIKVF.